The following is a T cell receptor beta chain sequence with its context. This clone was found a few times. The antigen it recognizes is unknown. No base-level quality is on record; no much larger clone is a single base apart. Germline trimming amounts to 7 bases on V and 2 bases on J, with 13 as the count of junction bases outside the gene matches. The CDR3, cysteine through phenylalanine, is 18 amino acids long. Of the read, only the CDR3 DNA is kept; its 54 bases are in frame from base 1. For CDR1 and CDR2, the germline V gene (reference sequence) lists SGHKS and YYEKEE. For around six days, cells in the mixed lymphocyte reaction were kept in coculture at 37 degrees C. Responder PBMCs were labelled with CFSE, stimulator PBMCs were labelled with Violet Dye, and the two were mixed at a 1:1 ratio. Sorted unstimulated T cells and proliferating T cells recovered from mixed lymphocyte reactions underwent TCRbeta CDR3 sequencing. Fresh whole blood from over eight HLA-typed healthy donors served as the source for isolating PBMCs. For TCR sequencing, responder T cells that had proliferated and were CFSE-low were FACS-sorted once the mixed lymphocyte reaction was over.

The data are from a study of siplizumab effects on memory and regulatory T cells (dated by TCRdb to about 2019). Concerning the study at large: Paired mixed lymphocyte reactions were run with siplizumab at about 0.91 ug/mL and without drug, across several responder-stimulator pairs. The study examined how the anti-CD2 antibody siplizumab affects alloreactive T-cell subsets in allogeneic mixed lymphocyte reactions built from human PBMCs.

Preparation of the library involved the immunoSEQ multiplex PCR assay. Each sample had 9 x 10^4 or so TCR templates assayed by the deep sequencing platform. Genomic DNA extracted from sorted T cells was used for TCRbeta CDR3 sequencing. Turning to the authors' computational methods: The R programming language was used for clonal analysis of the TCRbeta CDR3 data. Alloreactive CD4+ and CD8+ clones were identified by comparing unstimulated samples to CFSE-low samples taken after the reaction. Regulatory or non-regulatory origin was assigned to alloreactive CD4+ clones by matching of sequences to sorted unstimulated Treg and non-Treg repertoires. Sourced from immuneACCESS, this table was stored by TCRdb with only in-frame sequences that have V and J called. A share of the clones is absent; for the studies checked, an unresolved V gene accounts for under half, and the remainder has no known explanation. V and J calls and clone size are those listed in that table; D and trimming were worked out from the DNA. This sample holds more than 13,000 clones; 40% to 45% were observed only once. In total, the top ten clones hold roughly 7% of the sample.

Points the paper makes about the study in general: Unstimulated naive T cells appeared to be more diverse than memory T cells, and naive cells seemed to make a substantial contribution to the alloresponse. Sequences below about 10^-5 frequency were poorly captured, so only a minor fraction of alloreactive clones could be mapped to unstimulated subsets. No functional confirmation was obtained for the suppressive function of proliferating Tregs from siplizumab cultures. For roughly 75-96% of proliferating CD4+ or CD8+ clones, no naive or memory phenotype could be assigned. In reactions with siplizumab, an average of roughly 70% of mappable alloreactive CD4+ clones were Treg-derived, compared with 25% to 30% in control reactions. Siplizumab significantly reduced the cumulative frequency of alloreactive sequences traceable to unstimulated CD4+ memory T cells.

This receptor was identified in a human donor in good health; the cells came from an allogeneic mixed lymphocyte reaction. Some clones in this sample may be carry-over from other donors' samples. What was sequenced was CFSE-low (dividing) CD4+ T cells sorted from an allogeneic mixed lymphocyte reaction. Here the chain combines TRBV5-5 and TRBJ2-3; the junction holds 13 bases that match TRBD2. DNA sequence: TGTGCCAGCGGGTACGGGACTAGCGGGACCGTTAACACAGATACGCAGTATTTT. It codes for CASGYGTSGTVNTDTQYF. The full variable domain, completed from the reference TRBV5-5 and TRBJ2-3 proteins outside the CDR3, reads DAGVTQSPTHLIKTRGQQVTLRCSPISGHKSVSWYQQVLGQGPQFIFQYYEKEERGRGNFPDRFSARQFPNYSSELNVNALLLGDSALYLCASGYGTSGTVNTDTQYFGPGTRLTVL.